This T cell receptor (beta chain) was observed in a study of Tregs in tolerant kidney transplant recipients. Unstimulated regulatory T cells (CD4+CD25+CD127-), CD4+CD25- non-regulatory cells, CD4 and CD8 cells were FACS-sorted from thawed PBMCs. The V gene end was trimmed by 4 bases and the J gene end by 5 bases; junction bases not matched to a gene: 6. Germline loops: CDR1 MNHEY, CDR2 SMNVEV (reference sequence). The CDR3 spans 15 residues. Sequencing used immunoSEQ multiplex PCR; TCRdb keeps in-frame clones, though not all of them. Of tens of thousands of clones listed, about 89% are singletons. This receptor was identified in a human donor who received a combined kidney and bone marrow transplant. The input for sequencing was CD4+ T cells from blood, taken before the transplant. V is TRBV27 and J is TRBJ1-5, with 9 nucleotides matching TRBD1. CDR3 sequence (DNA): TGTGCCAGCAGTTCGAACAGGGGGCAACATCAGCCCCAGCATTTT. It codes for CASSSNRGQHQPQHF.